This T cell receptor (beta chain) was recorded in a study of cytomegalovirus exposure and HLA in healthy donors. As to this clone: The antigen remains undetermined.

Trimming left V 5 bases short and J 4 bases short, with 17 bases between. CDR3 length: 15 residues. The germline CDR1 and CDR2 sequences are GTSNPN and SVGIG (reference sequence). Overall study findings and caveats: Earlier findings revealed that most TCR beta V segments proved productive either about 87% or about 30% of the time.

The PCR used 60 Vbeta and 13 Jbeta primers. The repertoire was sequenced with immunoSEQ multiplex PCR; TCRdb's copy has only in-frame clones and lacks some. The profile shows about 150,000 clones, roughly 82% of them singletons. Sequencing used PBMCs. The chain combines TRBV30 with TRBJ2-2, with D perhaps TRBD1 (6 bases). The TCR sequence derives from a woman between 45 and 60 years old in good health and CMV-seropositive. The CDR3 is CAWGSGTWRTGELFF. Here the CDR3 DNA reads TGTGCCTGGGGTTCAGGGACATGGCGCACCGGGGAGCTGTTTTTT.